Listed below are T cell receptor beta chains from one sample, sequenced in a study of shared clonotypes between healthy human individuals. Data came from immunoSEQ multiplex PCR; TCRdb stores just in-frame clones and leaves some out. Of about 2.4 million clones listed, just over 90% are singletons. The sample was naive CD4+ T cells sorted from blood. The source is a man between 18 and 35 years old in good health. Both conserved end residues are part of each CDR3. The D gene is left open where the match is weak. The size entry is marked missing in some rows and otherwise reads once, few, many or a size class.

d_call,j_call,clone_size,v_call,cdr3_aa,cdr3_nt
TRBD1,TRBJ2-4,.,TRBV11-2,CASSGTPRTGWVAKNIQYF,TGTGCCAGCAGCGGTACCCCAAGGACAGGCTGGGTAGCCAAAAACATTCAGTACTTC
.,TRBJ2-5,.,TRBV7-2,CASSLTDGSWETQYF,TGTGCCAGCAGCCTCACGGATGGTTCGTGGGAGACCCAGTACTTC
TRBD1,TRBJ1-2,.,TRBV29-1,CSVGGQYGYTF,TGCAGCGTTGGGGGACAGTACGGCTACACCTTC
.,TRBJ2-2,.,TRBV10-3,CAISARSNTGELFF,TGTGCCATCAGTGCCAGATCGAACACCGGGGAGCTGTTTTTT
.,TRBJ1-1,.,TRBV5-1,CASSPGGANTEAFF,TGCGCCAGCAGCCCCGGGGGGGCTAACACTGAAGCTTTCTTT
.,TRBJ1-4,.,TRBV6-5,CASRLDRATNEKLFF,TGTGCCAGCAGACTGGACAGAGCAACTAATGAAAAACTGTTTTTT
TRBD1,TRBJ1-2,.,TRBV25-1,CASSLAFQGAVGYTF,TGTGCCAGCAGTCTCGCTTTTCAGGGGGCGGTTGGCTACACCTTC
.,TRBJ1-1,.,TRBV9,CASSVTGKRTEAFF,TGTGCCAGCAGCGTGACAGGTAAAAGGACTGAAGCTTTCTTT
.,TRBJ1-1,few,TRBV19,CASRNGIQAFF,TGTGCCAGTAGGAACGGGATACAGGCTTTCTTT
.,TRBJ2-7,.,TRBV27,CASSSGLTSYEQYF,TGTGCCAGCAGTTCTGGACTTACATCCTACGAGCAGTACTTC
TRBD1,TRBJ2-7,.,TRBV6-5,CASSNWDREYF,TGTGCCAGCAGTAACTGGGACAGGGAGTACTTC
.,TRBJ2-5,.,TRBV6-1,CASTRGLETQYF,TGTGCCAGCACGCGGGGTCTAGAGACCCAGTACTTC
TRBD1,TRBJ2-7,.,TRBV11-2,CASSLLQGAREQYF,TGTGCCAGCAGCTTATTACAGGGGGCGCGGGAGCAGTACTTC
.,TRBJ1-1,.,TRBV19,CASSIARMNTEAFF,TGTGCCAGTAGTATCGCCCGTATGAACACTGAAGCTTTCTTT
.,TRBJ2-7,once,TRBV18,CASSPAALTYEQYF,TGTGCCAGCTCACCCGCAGCCTTAACCTACGAGCAGTACTTC
.,TRBJ2-5,once,TRBV19,CASSIAAGTQETQYF,TGTGCCAGTAGTATCGCGGCGGGAACTCAAGAGACCCAGTACTTC
.,TRBJ1-2,.,TRBV5-1,CASSLSGNYGYTF,TGCGCCAGCAGCTTGTCGGGCAACTATGGCTACACCTTC
TRBD1,TRBJ2-7,.,TRBV5-4,CASTRQGAEYEQYF,TGTGCCAGCACTCGACAGGGGGCTGAATACGAGCAGTACTTC
TRBD1,TRBJ1-2,.,TRBV6-1,CASRDRTGNYGYTF,TGTGCCAGCAGAGACCGGACAGGCAACTATGGCTACACCTTC
.,TRBJ2-1,.,TRBV7-2,CASSPTAGTSYNEQFF,TGTGCCAGCAGCCCAACGGCGGGGACCTCCTACAATGAGCAGTTCTTC
.,TRBJ1-4,few,TRBV25-1,CASSVRGGLFF,TGTGCCAGCAGTGTACGGGGAGGACTGTTTTTT
.,TRBJ1-6,.,TRBV13,CASSWGRTNQNSPLHF,TGTGCCAGCAGCTGGGGACGGACAAATCAGAATTCACCCCTCCACTTT
.,TRBJ1-1,.,TRBV5-1,CASSPSRGNTEAFF,TGCGCCAGCAGCCCATCCCGGGGGAACACTGAAGCTTTCTTT
.,TRBJ2-5,.,TRBV18,CASSPFQGGQETQYF,TGTGCCAGCTCTCCGTTCCAGGGTGGCCAAGAGACCCAGTACTTC
.,TRBJ2-5,.,TRBV29-1,CSVPQGPGETQYF,TGCAGCGTCCCGCAGGGTCCCGGGGAGACCCAGTACTTC
.,TRBJ1-6,.,TRBV7-9,CASSLAGGSPLHF,TGTGCCAGCAGCTTAGCCGGGGGTTCACCCCTCCACTTT
TRBD1,TRBJ1-2,.,TRBV6-1,CASSERGQLYTF,TGTGCCAGCAGTGAAAGGGGACAGCTTTACACCTTC
.,TRBJ2-3,.,TRBV15,CATSRDRRGGAPDTQYF,TGTGCCACCAGCAGAGATCGAAGGGGGGGGGCCCCAGATACGCAGTATTTT
.,TRBJ2-3,.,TRBV5-4,CASSPDIFTDTQYF,TGTGCCAGCAGCCCGGACATTTTTACAGATACGCAGTATTTT
.,TRBJ1-2,.,TRBV5-4,CASSLAAGVYGYTF,TGTGCCAGCAGCTTGGCAGCGGGCGTCTATGGCTACACCTTC
.,TRBJ2-2,.,TRBV19,CASSIVGAWVGELFF,TGTGCCAGTAGTATCGTGGGGGCCTGGGTCGGGGAGCTGTTTTTT